The next 15 T cell receptor beta chains were all read from a single sample in a study of T cell repertoires in cytomegalovirus infection. TCRdb re-derived calls from the reads in MiXCR, one entry per CDR3 protein. The table lists fewer than 250,000 distinct CDR3 sequences, more than 9% of them singletons. The sample was PBMCs. Every receptor here comes from a human donor in good health (CMV status not recorded). Some clones in this sample may be carry-over from other donors' samples.

This clonotype was detected a few times. The chain joins TRBV29-1 to TRBJ2-5; 7 bases agree with TRBD1. After removal of 7 bases from V and 2 bases from J, the junction contained 4 bases not matched to a gene. Per the germline V gene, CDR1 is SQVTM and CDR2 is ANQGSEA. The CDR3 has 12 residues. Here the CDR3 reads CSERTGQETQYF. CDR3 coding DNA: TGCAGCGAGAGGACAGGACAAGAGACCCAGTACTTC.

This clonotype was seen ten or more times. This chain uses TRBV28 with TRBJ2-7; D may be TRBD1 or TRBD2 (5 bases each). V was pared by 5 bases and J by 2 bases, with 16 bases between. Germline V gives CDR1 MDHEN, CDR2 SYDVKM. The CDR3 is 15 residues long. The CDR3 spells CASSGTGTATYEQYF. The CDR3 nucleotides are TGTGCCAGCAGTGGGACGGGAACGGCCACCTACGAGCAGTACTTC.

The genes are TRBV6-5 and TRBJ2-7, with D possibly being TRBD1 (5 bases). The germline gives CDR1 MNHEY, CDR2 SVGAGI. The CDR3 covers 14 residues. The V gene lost 6 bases and the J gene lost 4 bases, with 16 bases spanning the gap. CDR3 sequence reads: CASSPGQGRYEQYF. The CDR3 region has the DNA TGTGCCAGCAGCCCCGGTCAGGGTAGGTACGAGCAGTACTTC.

This clonotype was counted many times. The chain joins TRBV7-2 to TRBJ1-5; 9 nucleotides line up with TRBD1. V shed 6 bases and J 8 bases; nucleotides not matched to a gene: 8. This CDR3 is 14 amino acids long. Per germline, CDR1 SGHTA and CDR2 FQGNSA. Written as DNA, the CDR3 is TGTGCCAGCAGTCGGGACAGGGCTTTGGAGCCCCAGCATTTT. This sequence encodes CASSRDRALEPQHF.

There are many counts of this clonotype. The chain is built from TRBV20-1 and TRBJ2-1; 9 bases line up with TRBD1. CDR1 is DFQATT, CDR2 SNEGSKA, per germline (reference sequence). V was clipped by 3 bases and J by 8 bases; unmatched bases: 14. This CDR3 contains 16 residues. As DNA, the CDR3 is TGCAGTGCTAGCGACGGACAGGGGCCACCCAGGGATGAGCAGTTCTTC. Protein sequence: CSASDGQGPPRDEQFF.

In the case of this clonotype: This may be a read error: a much more frequent sequence differs by one nucleotide. This chain links TRBV6-2 or TRBV6-3 with TRBJ2-3; 13 nucleotides agree with TRBD2. The CDR3 sequence is 17 residues long. CDR1 and CDR2 (germline): MNHEY, SVGEGT. The CDR3 DNA follows: TGTGCCCGCAGTCAGACTAGCGGGAGGATCCTCACAGATACGCAGTATTTT. Protein: CARSQTSGRILTDTQYF.

Only a few counts were recorded for this clonotype. The V and J genes are TRBV7-9 and TRBJ2-6; possibly TRBD1 or TRBD2 for D (5 bases each). The CDR3 length is 15 residues. From germline, CDR1 is SEHNR and CDR2 FQNEAQ (reference sequence). V shed 8 bases and J shed 4 bases, with 15 bases lying between them. The CDR3 protein is CASGGNHAGANVLTF. For the CDR3, the DNA is TGTGCCAGCGGGGGAAATCATGCGGGGGCCAACGTCCTGACTTTC.

This clonotype appeared a single time. The chain employs TRBV2 and TRBJ2-1, with a possible D match to TRBD1 (6 bases). Trimming stripped 9 bases from V and 2 bases from J, with 17 bases between. The germline gives CDR1 SNHLY, CDR2 FYNNEI. The CDR3 has 15 residues. Here the CDR3 reads CARGTGPYPYNEQFF. CDR3 bases: TGTGCCAGAGGCACAGGGCCCTACCCCTACAATGAGCAGTTCTTC.

In this sample, this clonotype turned up a few times. The chain links TRBV6-2 or TRBV6-3 to TRBJ2-5; D not certain. The CDR3 spans 12 residues. From germline, CDR1 is MNHEY and CDR2 SVGEGT. V was pared by 6 bases and J by 5 bases, with 10 bases between. The chain's CDR3 is CASSGSQETQYF. In DNA, the CDR3 is TGTGCCAGCAGCGGGTCCCAGGAGACCCAGTACTTC.

This clonotype has only a few counts. The chain joins TRBV6-4 to TRBJ1-1, with TRBD1 as a possible D gene (6 bases). Germline lookup yields CDR1 MRHNA and CDR2 SNTAGT. Trimming shortened V by 4 bases and J by 4 bases, and 13 bases separated the two germline ends. This CDR3 comprises 14 residues. The chain's CDR3 is CASSVEGGTTEAFF. For the CDR3, the DNA is TGTGCCAGCAGTGTAGAAGGGGGGACCACTGAAGCTTTCTTT.

In this sample, this clonotype turned up a few times. The V call is TRBV20-1, the J call TRBJ2-7, with TRBD2 identical over 12 bases. This CDR3 is 15 amino acids long. J lost 0 bases, V lost 5 bases, and 5 bases had no gene match. Looked up from germline, CDR1 is DFQATT and CDR2 is SNEGSKA (reference sequence). CDR3 region: CSASRGLAGSYEQYF. The CDR3 DNA reads TGCAGTGCTTCGAGGGGACTAGCGGGCTCCTACGAGCAGTACTTC.

This clonotype appeared many times. J is TRBJ1-2 and V is TRBV7-9; D uncertain. Trimming took 7 bases from V and 3 from J, leaving 15 bases between them. The CDR3 sequence is 14 residues long. Germline V gene lookup returns CDR1 SEHNR and CDR2 FQNEAQ (reference sequence). DNA of the CDR3: TGTGCCAGCACTCCGTACAAGCGTTACTATGGCTACACCTTC. Residues: CASTPYKRYYGYTF.

This clonotype was seen at least ten times. The chain joins TRBV6-1 to TRBJ2-3; 7 positions agree with TRBD2. Losses at the gene ends were 8 bases for V and 5 bases for J; bases not matched to a gene: 10. CDR3 length: 14 residues. CDR1 MNHNS and CDR2 SASEGT come from the germline V gene. As DNA, the CDR3 is TGTGCCAGCTCCCCGACTAGCTACGGAGATACGCAGTATTTT. Translated, it gives CASSPTSYGDTQYF.

Notes on this clonotype: A read error may produce the germline difference seen at one junction end. The rearrangement joins TRBV20-1 to TRBJ2-3, with TRBD2 matching over 11 bases. This CDR3 region has 13 residues. CDR1 is DFQATT and CDR2 is SNEGSKA in the germline V gene (reference sequence). CDR3 in amino acids: CSVRLAGLDTQYF. The CDR3 coding sequence is TGCAGTGTTAGACTAGCGGGACTGGATACGCAGTATTTT.

The table lists this clonotype with many counts. Here the CDR3 DNA reads TGTGCCAGCAGGCGAGACCCACATAATTCACCCCTCCACTTT. This codes for CASRRDPHNSPLHF. The chain uses TRBV7-2 and TRBJ1-6; D gene unclear. Germline CDR1 is SGHTA and CDR2 is FQGNSA. The CDR3 contains 14 residues. V lost 6 bases and J lost 5, with 11 bases in between.